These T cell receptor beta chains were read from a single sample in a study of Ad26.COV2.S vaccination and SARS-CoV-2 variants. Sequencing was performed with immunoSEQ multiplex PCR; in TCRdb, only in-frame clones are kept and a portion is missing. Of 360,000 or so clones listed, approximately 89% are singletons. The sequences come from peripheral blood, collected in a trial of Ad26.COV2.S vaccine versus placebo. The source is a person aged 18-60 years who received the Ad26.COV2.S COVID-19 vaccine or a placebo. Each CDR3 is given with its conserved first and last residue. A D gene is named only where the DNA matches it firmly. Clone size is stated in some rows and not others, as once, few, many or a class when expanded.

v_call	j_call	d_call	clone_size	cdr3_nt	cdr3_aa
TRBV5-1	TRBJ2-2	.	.	TGCGCCAGCAGCTTTTCCCAGGGTTTTGGGGAGCTGTTTTTT	CASSFSQGFGELFF
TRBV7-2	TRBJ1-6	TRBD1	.	TGTGCCAGCAGCCCACCGACAGGGGGGAATTCACCCCTCCACTTT	CASSPPTGGNSPLHF
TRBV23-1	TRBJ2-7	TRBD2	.	TGCGCCAGCAGTCAAACTTGGGGAAGGGTAGCGGGCCGCTCTAGCTCCTACGAGCAGTACTTC	CASSQTWGRVAGRSSSYEQYF
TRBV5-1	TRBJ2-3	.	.	TGCGCCAGCAGCTTGAATGAGGCCACAGATACGCAGTATTTT	CASSLNEATDTQYF
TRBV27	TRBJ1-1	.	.	TGTGCCAGCAGTTGGGCGGGGCGTATGAACACTGAAGCTTTCTTT	CASSWAGRMNTEAFF
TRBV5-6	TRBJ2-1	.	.	TGTGCCAGCAGCTTGGGAGCTTACACCTACAATGAGCAGTTCTTC	CASSLGAYTYNEQFF
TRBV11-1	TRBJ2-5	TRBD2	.	TGTGCCAGCAGCTTAGGGCTAGCGGGAGAGGGGGAGACCCAGTACTTC	CASSLGLAGEGETQYF
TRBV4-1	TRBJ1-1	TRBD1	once	TGCGCCAGCAGCGCCACAGGGGTGACTGAAGCTTTCTTT	CASSATGVTEAFF
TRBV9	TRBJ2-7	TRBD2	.	TGTGCCACCTCACTAGGGACTACCTCCTACGAGCAGTACTTC	CATSLGTTSYEQYF
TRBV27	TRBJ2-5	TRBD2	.	TGTGCCAGCAGGAAGGCGGGACTAGTGGGTAGGGAGACCCAGTACTTC	CASRKAGLVGRETQYF
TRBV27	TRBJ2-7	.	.	TGTGCCAGCAGTTTATTCAGGGGCTCCTACGAGCAGTACTTC	CASSLFRGSYEQYF
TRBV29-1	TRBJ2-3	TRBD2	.	TGCAGCGTAGGAGTAGCGGGACTGGGGACAGATACGCAGTATTTT	CSVGVAGLGTDTQYF
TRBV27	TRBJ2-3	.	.	TGTGCCAGCAGTTTAATGGATACGCAGTATTTT	CASSLMDTQYF
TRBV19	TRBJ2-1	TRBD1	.	TGTGCCAGTAGTATAGAGACAGGGGAGGTCGGGTCCTACAATGAGCAGTTCTTC	CASSIETGEVGSYNEQFF
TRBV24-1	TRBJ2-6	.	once	TGTGCCACCAGTGATTCCCAAGGTCTGAAAGGGGCCAACGTCCTGACTTTC	CATSDSQGLKGANVLTF
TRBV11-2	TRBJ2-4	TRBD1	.	TGTGCCAGCAGCTTAGATTTGGACAGGGGTAAAAACATTCAGTACTTC	CASSLDLDRGKNIQYF
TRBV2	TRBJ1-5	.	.	TGTGCCAAGGGGGGGCGAAATCAGCCCCAGCATTTT	CAKGGRNQPQHF
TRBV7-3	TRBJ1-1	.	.	TGTGCCAGCAGCTTACAACCGAACACTGAAGCTTTCTTT	CASSLQPNTEAFF
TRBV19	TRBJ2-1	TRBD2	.	TGTGCCAGTAGCCGTAAACCCGGGACTAGCGTACAGATGACCTACAATGAGCAGTTCTTC	CASSRKPGTSVQMTYNEQFF
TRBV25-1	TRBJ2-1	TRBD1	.	TGTGCCAGCGGTGAAGGACAGGGGCAAGAGCAGTTCTTC	CASGEGQGQEQFF
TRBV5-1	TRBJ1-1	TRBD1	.	TGCGCCAGCAGCTTCAGGGGGCAGGCTTTCTTT	CASSFRGQAFF
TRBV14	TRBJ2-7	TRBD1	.	TGTGCCAGCGCGTCGACAGGGGGAGTATCAGGGCAGTACTTC	CASASTGGVSGQYF
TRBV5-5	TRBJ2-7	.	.	TGTGCCAGCAGCTTGGTTGTGACGGGACCCTACGAGCAGTACTTC	CASSLVVTGPYEQYF
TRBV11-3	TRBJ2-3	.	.	TGTGCCAGCAGCCCGGGGACGCATCACACAGATACGCAGTATTTT	CASSPGTHHTDTQYF
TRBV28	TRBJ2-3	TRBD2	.	TGTGCCAGCAGTTTAGGGCTAGCGGGAGGGTTTGGTACGCAGTATTTT	CASSLGLAGGFGTQYF
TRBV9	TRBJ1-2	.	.	TGTGCCAGCAGCGTAGACGGGACCAACTATGGCTACACCTTC	CASSVDGTNYGYTF
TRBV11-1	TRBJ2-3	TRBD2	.	TGTGCCAGCAGCATGGGACTAGCGGGCGCAGATACGCAGTATTTT	CASSMGLAGADTQYF
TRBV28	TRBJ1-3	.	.	TGTGCCAGCAGTTTACTCCGTTCTCAGGGAACTTATGGAAACACCATATATTTT	CASSLLRSQGTYGNTIYF
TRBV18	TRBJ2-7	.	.	TGTGCCAGCTCACCTACAGGGTGGGAGCAGTACTTC	CASSPTGWEQYF
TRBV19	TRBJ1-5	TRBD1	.	TGTGCCAGTAGTATCAGGGACAGGGACTTCAATCAGCCCCAGCATTTT	CASSIRDRDFNQPQHF
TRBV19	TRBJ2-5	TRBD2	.	TGTGCCGGCCGTTGGACTAGCGGGATGGAGACCCAGTACTTC	CAGRWTSGMETQYF
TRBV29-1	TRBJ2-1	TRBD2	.	TGCAGCGTCGTTGATAGCGGGAGCTCCTACAATGAGCAGTTCTTC	CSVVDSGSSYNEQFF
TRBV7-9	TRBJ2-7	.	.	TGTGCCAGCAGCCGGGGAGGCGGCTCCTACGAGCAGTACTTC	CASSRGGGSYEQYF
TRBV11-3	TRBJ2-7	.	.	TGTGCCAGCAGCCCGCGGGGTACCTCCTACGAGCAGTACTTC	CASSPRGTSYEQYF
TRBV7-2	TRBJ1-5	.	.	TGTGCCAGCAGCTTAGTGGCTGGCGGCAATCAGCCCCAGCATTTT	CASSLVAGGNQPQHF
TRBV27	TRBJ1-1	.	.	TGTGCCAGCAGTTTAGAGTTCCCGAACACTGAAGCTTTCTTT	CASSLEFPNTEAFF
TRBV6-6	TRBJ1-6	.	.	TGTGCCAGTGGGGACCTCTATAATTCACCCCTCCACTTT	CASGDLYNSPLHF